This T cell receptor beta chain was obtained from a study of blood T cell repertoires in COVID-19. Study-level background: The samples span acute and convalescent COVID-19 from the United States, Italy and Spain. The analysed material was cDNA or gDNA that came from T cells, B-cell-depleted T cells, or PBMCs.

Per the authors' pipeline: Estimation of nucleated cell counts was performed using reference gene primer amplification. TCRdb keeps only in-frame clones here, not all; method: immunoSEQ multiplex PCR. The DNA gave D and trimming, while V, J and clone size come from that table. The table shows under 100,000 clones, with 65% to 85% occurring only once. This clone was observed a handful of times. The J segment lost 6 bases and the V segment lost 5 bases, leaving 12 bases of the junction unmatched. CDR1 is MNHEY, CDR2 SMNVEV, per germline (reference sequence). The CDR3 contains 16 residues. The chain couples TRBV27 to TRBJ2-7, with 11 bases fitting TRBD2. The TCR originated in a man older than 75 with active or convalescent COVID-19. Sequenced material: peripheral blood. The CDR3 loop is CASSPRGSGGASEQYF. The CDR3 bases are TGTGCCAGCAGTCCCCGGGGTAGCGGGGGGGCATCCGAGCAGTACTTC.